The 32 T cell receptor beta chains given below trace back to one sample, sequenced in a study of T cells in Graves' hyperthyroidism and ophthalmopathy. RNA transcripts provided the source from which TCR beta CDR3 regions were amplified. HTBI primers were the set used in a first-round RT-PCR of the TCR CDR3. A single record per CDR3 protein comes from TCRdb applying MiXCR to the multiplex PCR reads. The sample shows over 450,000 distinct CDR3 sequences, approximately 14% of them seen only once. The specimen was blood. These receptors all stem from a young woman with Graves' hyperthyroidism.

At least ten counts were recorded for this clonotype. The J gene is TRBJ2-3, the V gene TRBV12-3 or TRBV12-4; 7 bases align to TRBD1. V was clipped by 3 bases and J by 4 bases; unmatched bases: 7. The CDR3 loop spans 15 amino acids. The CDR3 reads CASSLSQGIADTQYF. CDR3 nucleotides: TGTGCCAGCAGTTTGTCACAGGGGATCGCAGATACGCAGTATTTT.

This clonotype was detected ten times or more. The CDR3 sequence is CASSRTLLAGLTDTQYF. The CDR3, as DNA: TGTGCCAGCAGCCGTACCCTGCTAGCGGGGCTCACAGATACGCAGTATTTT. The chain joins TRBV11-2 to TRBJ2-3; TRBD2 matches at 9 bases. The CDR3 runs to 17 residues. Trimming removed 5 bases from V and 2 bases from J; junction bases left unmatched: 11. Germline V lookup: CDR1 SGHAT, CDR2 FQNNGV.

In this sample, this clonotype turned up a few times. The genes are TRBV19 and TRBJ2-7, with D perhaps assigned TRBD1 or TRBD2 (5 bases each). V lost 7 bases and J 1 base, leaving 14 bases between the germline ends. This CDR3 spans 14 amino acids. The germline gives CDR1 LNHDA, CDR2 SQIVND (reference sequence). The CDR3 loop reads CASNPGTASYEQYV. In DNA form, the CDR3 reads TGTGCCAGTAACCCCGGGACCGCGTCCTACGAGCAGTACGTC.

The chain recombines TRBV20-1 with TRBJ1-2; a weak D match, TRBD1 (6 bases). Between the trimmed V and J ends, which lost 0 bases and 6 bases, there was a span of 11 bases. This CDR3 contains 13 residues. Germline V gives CDR1 DFQATT, CDR2 SNEGSKA (reference sequence). The DNA for the CDR3 is TGCAGTGCTAGAGATTACAGGGCCGATGGCTACACCTTC. Amino acid sequence: CSARDYRADGYTF.

This chain connects TRBV18 to TRBJ1-1; unclear D gene. Trimming left V 2 bases short and J 8 bases short, with 9 bases between. Germline assignment: CDR1 KGHSH and CDR2 LQKENI. The length of the CDR3 is 12 residues. Here the CDR3 reads CASSPGQLEAFF. The CDR3 coding sequence is TGTGCCAGCTCACCAGGGCAGTTAGAAGCTTTCTTT.

V is TRBV9 and J is TRBJ1-4, with 12 bases aligning to TRBD1. V lost 2 bases and J lost 12; bases outside the gene matches: 2. The germline gives CDR1 SGDLS, CDR2 YYNGEE. The CDR3 runs to 13 residues. This CDR3 is CASSVGTGGELFF. The CDR3 DNA is TGTGCCAGCAGCGTCGGGACAGGGGGCGAACTGTTTTTT.

The chain joins TRBV12-3 or TRBV12-4 to TRBJ1-5, with D hard to call. CDR3 length: 14 residues. Trimming left V 6 bases short and J 4 bases short, with 13 bases between. This CDR3 is CASSRRMGNQPQHF. As DNA, the CDR3 is TGTGCCAGCAGCCGAAGGATGGGAAATCAGCCCCAGCATTTT.

The gene calls are TRBV12-3 or TRBV12-4 and TRBJ1-1; 9 nucleotides agree with TRBD1. J gave up 5 bases and V 6 bases, and 4 bases lay outside the gene matches. This CDR3 region has 13 residues. The CDR3 region has the DNA TGTGCCAGCAGACTTGGGACAGGGACTGAAGCTTTCTTT. This codes for CASRLGTGTEAFF.

This clonotype was seen ten or more times. This chain uses TRBV5-1 with TRBJ1-1; 9 nucleotides line up with TRBD1. Trimming cost V 7 bases and J 2 bases; bases outside gene matches: 3. The CDR3 consists of 13 residues. CDR1 and CDR2 from the germline V gene are SGHRS and YFSETQ. CDR3 sequence: CASQGQGNTEAFF. As DNA, the CDR3 is TGCGCCAGCCAGGGACAGGGCAACACTGAAGCTTTCTTT.

This clonotype was detected many times. The rearrangement joins TRBV28 to TRBJ1-1; D gene unclear. Germline CDR1 MDHEN, CDR2 SYDVKM. This CDR3 comprises 13 residues. Trimming took off 4 bases at V and 0 bases at J, with 6 bases between the two ends. This CDR3 is CASSSKMNTEAFF. Written as DNA, the CDR3 is TGTGCCAGCAGTTCAAAGATGAACACTGAAGCTTTCTTT.

This clonotype was observed a few times. The chain is built from TRBV6-1 and TRBJ2-7; TRBD1 is a possible D gene (5 bases). Germline V gene sequence: CDR1 MNHNS, CDR2 SASEGT. Trimming stripped 5 bases from V and 3 bases from J, with 11 bases between. The CDR3 has 13 residues. The DNA of the CDR3 is TGTGCCAGCAGTCTGGACAAGTTCTACGAGCAGTACGTC. Its protein product is CASSLDKFYEQYV.

V gene TRBV29-1 combines with J gene TRBJ2-5; D is perhaps TRBD2 (5 bases). This CDR3 has 11 residues. CDR1 SQVTM and CDR2 ANQGSEA come from the germline V gene. V lost 4 bases to trimming and J lost 5 bases, with 8 bases between them. The CDR3 DNA follows: TGCAGCGTTGCGGGGAAGGAGACCCAGTACTTC. Encoded protein: CSVAGKETQYF.

This clonotype was seen ten or more times. The J gene is TRBJ1-2, the V gene TRBV10-2; D is uncertain. Germline V CDR1 and CDR2: WSHSY, SAAADI. The CDR3 is 13 amino acids. Trimming pared 7 bases from V and 3 bases from J, leaving 12 bases between. The CDR3 DNA reads as TGCGCCAGCATTGGGCAAAAGGACTATGGCTACACCTTC. Its translation: CASIGQKDYGYTF.

V usage is TRBV3-1 and J usage is TRBJ2-1; TRBD2 matches 8 bases. CDR1 LGHDT and CDR2 YNNKEL come from the germline V gene (reference sequence). The CDR3 is 14 residues long. V lost 4 bases, J lost 5 bases, and 4 bases stayed unmatched. The CDR3 is CASSLRGLDNEQFF. The CDR3 DNA reads TGTGCCAGCAGCCTCCGGGGACTAGACAATGAGCAGTTCTTC.

This chain joins TRBV20-1 and TRBJ1-2, with D possibly being TRBD1 (5 bases). CDR1 is DFQATT, CDR2 SNEGSKA, per germline (reference sequence). This CDR3 comprises 12 residues. Deletions cut 5 bases from V and 8 bases from J, with 15 bases between. The CDR3 spells CSAEDTGSGYTF. The CDR3 nucleotides are TGCAGTGCTGAGGACACCGGTTCGGGCTACACCTTC.

This chain joins TRBV2 and TRBJ2-4; 7 nucleotides agree with TRBD2. This CDR3 is 16 amino acids long. Per the germline V gene, CDR1 is SNHLY and CDR2 is FYNNEI. The V gene end was trimmed by 7 bases and the J gene end by 0 bases; junction bases not matched to a gene: 9. DNA for the CDR3: TGTGCCAGCAACGAAGGGTTAGCGGGAGCCAAAAACATTCAGTACTTC. Its protein product is CASNEGLAGAKNIQYF.

The chain joins TRBV7-8 to TRBJ2-7; 8 nucleotides match TRBD2. After removal of 4 bases from V and 0 bases from J, the junction contained 8 bases not matched to a gene. The CDR3 covers 16 residues. Per germline, CDR1 SGHVS and CDR2 FQNEAQ. This CDR3 reads CASSSTGTSSSYEQYF. The CDR3 region has the DNA TGTGCCAGCAGCTCCACCGGGACTAGTTCCTCCTACGAGCAGTACTTC.

The chain has TRBV30 and TRBJ2-1; 13 bases are shared with TRBD2. The CDR3 is 14 amino acids. Losses at the gene ends were 8 bases for V and 3 bases for J; bases not matched to a gene: 4. From germline, CDR1 is GTSNPN and CDR2 SVGIG (reference sequence). CDR3 sequence (DNA): TGTGCCGGGACTAGCGGGGCGCTCTACAATGAGCAGTTCTTC. Protein: CAGTSGALYNEQFF.

This clonotype was detected many times. The V call is TRBV12-3 or TRBV12-4, the J call TRBJ2-1; D ambiguous. Trimming removed 5 bases from V and 7 bases from J, with 21 bases in between. The CDR3 sequence is 16 residues long. The DNA for the CDR3 is TGTGCCAGCAGTCCTCCAGGCGTTCTTTCTACAAATGAGCAGTTCTTC. Protein product: CASSPPGVLSTNEQFF.

This clonotype came up many times. The CDR3 loop reads CSARDTRRGTNEQFF. The DNA of the CDR3 is TGCAGTGCTAGAGACACCCGTCGGGGAACTAATGAGCAGTTCTTC. The chain is built from TRBV20-1 and TRBJ2-1; weak D call: TRBD2 (5 bases). Germline loops: CDR1 DFQATT, CDR2 SNEGSKA (reference sequence). This CDR3 contains 15 residues. V was cut by 0 bases and J by 7 bases, with 16 bases left in between.

This clonotype came up many times. The V gene is TRBV3-1, the J gene TRBJ1-5; no definite D call. CDR3 length: 13 residues. Trimming took off 4 bases at V and 5 bases at J, with 9 bases between the two ends. The germline V gene has CDR1 LGHDT and CDR2 YNNKEL (reference sequence). The DNA of the CDR3 is TGTGCCAGCAGCCTCTCCGGGGATCAGCCCCAGCATTTT. This translates into CASSLSGDQPQHF.

This clonotype has more than one count but fewer than ten. This rearrangement joins TRBV2 to TRBJ2-7; TRBD2 matches at 7 bases. The germline gives CDR1 SNHLY, CDR2 FYNNEI. The CDR3 consists of 14 residues. Trimming at V came to 6 bases and at J to 2 bases, leaving 7 bases not matched to a gene. The CDR3 DNA reads TGTGCCAGCAGGGAGGCTAGCGGACCCTACGAGCAGTACGTC. Translating it yields CASREASGPYEQYV.

Points on this clonotype: This may be a read error, as it is one base from a much larger clone. V and J are TRBV28 and TRBJ1-1, with D tentatively TRBD1 (6 bases). The CDR3 runs to 15 residues. V lost 6 bases and J lost 1, with 15 bases in between. Germline lookup yields CDR1 MDHEN and CDR2 SYDVKM. CDR3 protein: CASRGTGQKNTEAFF. The CDR3 coding sequence is TGTGCCAGCAGAGGCACGGGACAAAAGAACACTGAAGCTTTCTTT.

This clonotype occurred many times. The rearrangement joins TRBV6-1 to TRBJ2-1; TRBD2 might be the D (5 bases). From germline, CDR1 is MNHNS and CDR2 SASEGT. With 5 bases removed from V and 7 bases from J, the gap between germline ends came to 15 bases. The CDR3 extends over 14 amino acids. The CDR3 DNA is TGTGCCAGCAGTTACCGTGGTTCGGGGAATGAGCAGTTCTTC. Its translation is CASSYRGSGNEQFF.

This clonotype was picked up a small number of times. This chain joins TRBV27 and TRBJ2-2; 8 positions match TRBD1. The CDR3 consists of 13 residues. The germline gives CDR1 MNHEY, CDR2 SMNVEV (reference sequence). V was pared by 7 bases and J by 4 bases, with 2 bases of the junction left unmatched. CDR3 amino acids: CASTQGVTGELFF. The CDR3 nucleotides are TGTGCCAGCACACAGGGGGTCACCGGGGAGCTGTTTTTT.

This clonotype was seen at least ten times. The rearrangement links TRBV12-3 or TRBV12-4 to TRBJ2-1, with 10 bases lining up with TRBD2. Trimming removed 3 bases from V and 8 bases from J; junction bases left unmatched: 4. This CDR3 is built from 14 residues. Written as DNA, the CDR3 is TGTGCCAGCAGTTTTAGCGGGAGGTCGGATGAGCAGTTCTTC. It yields the protein CASSFSGRSDEQFF.

This clonotype came up many times. The V and J genes are TRBV12-3 or TRBV12-4 and TRBJ2-7; 8 bases agree with TRBD1. The CDR3 length is 15 residues. J gave up 4 bases and V 6 bases, and 11 bases lay outside the gene matches. In DNA form, the CDR3 reads TGTGCCAGCAGGGATGGACAGGGCTTCTATTACGAGCAGTACTTC. Residues: CASRDGQGFYYEQYF.

This clonotype turned up a few times. This chain connects TRBV24-1 to TRBJ2-5, with TRBD2 matching 8 bases. V shed 2 bases, J shed 5 bases, and the junction held 12 bases outside the gene matches. Germline V lookup: CDR1 KGHDR, CDR2 SFDVKD. This CDR3 contains 17 residues. The CDR3 reads CATSDWEDSGDRETQYF. CDR3 coding DNA: TGTGCCACCAGTGATTGGGAAGATAGCGGGGACCGGGAGACCCAGTACTTC.

This clonotype was observed many times. This chain uses TRBV19 with TRBJ1-2; 9 nucleotides match TRBD1. Per germline, CDR1 LNHDA and CDR2 SQIVND (reference sequence). The junction had 7 bases not matched to a gene; V was cut back by 2 bases and J by 6 bases. The CDR3 consists of 15 residues. The CDR3 loop is CASSISRDRADGYTF. Here the CDR3 DNA reads TGTGCCAGTAGTATATCCCGGGACAGGGCAGATGGCTACACCTTC.

This chain connects TRBV3-1 to TRBJ2-5; 9 positions agree with TRBD2. Germline CDR1 is LGHDT and CDR2 is YNNKEL (reference sequence). The CDR3 consists of 15 residues. J gave up 3 bases and V 5 bases, and 7 bases lay outside the gene matches. CDR3 amino acids: CASSETGLAKETQYF. The CDR3 coding sequence is TGTGCCAGCAGCGAAACCGGACTAGCGAAAGAGACCCAGTACTTC.

The chain couples TRBV7-2 to TRBJ1-3; TRBD1 matches 9 bases. V trimming: 1 base; J trimming: 7 bases; junction bases outside the gene matches: 8. Germline V gene lookup returns CDR1 SGHTA and CDR2 FQGNSA. The CDR3 consists of 16 residues. CDR3 in amino acids: CASSLGSGTGLNTIYF. The DNA for the CDR3 is TGTGCCAGCAGCTTAGGTTCCGGGACAGGGCTTAACACCATATATTTT.

This clonotype was observed many times. V usage is TRBV9 and J usage is TRBJ2-2; D is uncertain. Germline V CDR1 and CDR2: SGDLS, YYNGEE. This CDR3 is 12 amino acids long. V was cut by 3 bases and J by 6 bases, with 6 bases left in between. CDR3 sequence (DNA): TGTGCCAGCAGCGCCGACTCCGGGGAGCTGTTTTTT. This codes for CASSADSGELFF. Together with reference TRBV9 and TRBJ2-2, the CDR3 gives the full variable domain: DSGVTQTPKHLITATGQRVTLRCSPRSGDLSVYWYQQSLDQGLQFLIQYYNGEERAKGNILERFSAQQFPDLHSELNLSSLELGDSALYFCASSADSGELFFGEGSRLTVL.